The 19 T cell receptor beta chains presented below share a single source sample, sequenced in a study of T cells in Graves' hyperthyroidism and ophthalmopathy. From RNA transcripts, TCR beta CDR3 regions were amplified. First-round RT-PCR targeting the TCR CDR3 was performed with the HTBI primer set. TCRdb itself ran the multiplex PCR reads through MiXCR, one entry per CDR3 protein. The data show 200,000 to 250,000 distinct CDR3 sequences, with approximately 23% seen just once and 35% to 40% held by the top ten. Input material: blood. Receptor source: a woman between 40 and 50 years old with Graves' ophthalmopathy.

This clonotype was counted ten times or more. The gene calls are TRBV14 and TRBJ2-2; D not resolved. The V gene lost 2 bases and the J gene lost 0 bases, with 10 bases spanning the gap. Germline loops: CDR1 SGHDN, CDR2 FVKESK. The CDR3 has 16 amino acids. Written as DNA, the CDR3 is TGTGCCAGCAGCCAATGGCGGTACGCGAACACCGGGGAGCTGTTTTTT. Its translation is CASSQWRYANTGELFF.

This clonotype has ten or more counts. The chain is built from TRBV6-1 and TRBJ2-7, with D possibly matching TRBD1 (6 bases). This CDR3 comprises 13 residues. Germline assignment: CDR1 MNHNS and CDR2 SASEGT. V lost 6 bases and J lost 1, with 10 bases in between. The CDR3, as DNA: TGTGCCAGCAGAGGGGACAAGTCCTACGAGCAGTACTTC. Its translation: CASRGDKSYEQYF.

The CDR3, as DNA: TGTGCCAGCACCCATGGAGCGTTGACCTACGAGCAGTACTTC. Translation: CASTHGALTYEQYF. V and J are TRBV28 and TRBJ2-7; no firm D call. The CDR3 spans 14 residues. Trimming took 7 bases from V and 2 from J, leaving 15 bases between them. Germline V gene data show CDR1 as MDHEN and CDR2 as SYDVKM. Complete variable domain (other parts from reference TRBV28 and TRBJ2-7): DVKVTQSSRYLVKRTGEKVFLECVQDMDHENMFWYRQDPGLGLRLIYFSYDVKMKEKGDIPEGYSVSREKKERFSLILESASTNQTSMYLCASTHGALTYEQYFGPGTRLTVT.

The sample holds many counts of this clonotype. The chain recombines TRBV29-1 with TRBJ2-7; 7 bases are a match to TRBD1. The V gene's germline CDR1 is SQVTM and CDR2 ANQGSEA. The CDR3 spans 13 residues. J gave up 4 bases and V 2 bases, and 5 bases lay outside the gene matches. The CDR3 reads CSVEWDSGYEQYF. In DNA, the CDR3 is TGCAGCGTTGAATGGGACAGCGGTTACGAGCAGTACTTC.

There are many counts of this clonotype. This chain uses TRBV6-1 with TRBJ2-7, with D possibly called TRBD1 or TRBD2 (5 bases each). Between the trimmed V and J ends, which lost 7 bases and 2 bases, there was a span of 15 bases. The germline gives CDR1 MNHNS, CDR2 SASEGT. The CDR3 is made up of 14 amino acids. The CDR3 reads CASTKEGSAYEQYF. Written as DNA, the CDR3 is TGTGCCAGCACCAAAGAGGGGAGTGCCTACGAGCAGTACTTC.

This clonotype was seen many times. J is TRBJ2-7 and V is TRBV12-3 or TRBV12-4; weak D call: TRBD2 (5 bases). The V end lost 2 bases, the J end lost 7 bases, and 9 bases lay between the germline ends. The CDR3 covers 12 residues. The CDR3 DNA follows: TGTGCCAGCAGTTTATGGGGAGTTGAGCAGTACTTC. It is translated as CASSLWGVEQYF.

CDR3 protein: CASSTTGVTGELFF. The CDR3 nucleotides are TGTGCCAGCAGCACGACAGGGGTGACCGGGGAGCTGTTTTTT. This chain uses TRBV28 with TRBJ2-2; 8 nucleotides agree with TRBD1. Trimming at V came to 6 bases and at J to 5 bases, leaving 5 bases not matched to a gene. There are 14 residues in the CDR3. CDR1 MDHEN and CDR2 SYDVKM come from the germline V gene.

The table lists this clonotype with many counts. The CDR3 reads CASSFGTGTSGGDTQYF. In nucleotides, the CDR3 is TGTGCCAGCAGCTTCGGGACCGGGACTAGCGGGGGGGATACGCAGTATTTT. J is TRBJ2-3 and V is TRBV11-1; TRBD2 agrees at 15 bases. V lost 3 bases, J lost 6 bases, and 7 bases stayed unmatched. The CDR3 covers 17 residues. Germline V gene data show CDR1 as SGHAT and CDR2 as FQDESV (reference sequence).

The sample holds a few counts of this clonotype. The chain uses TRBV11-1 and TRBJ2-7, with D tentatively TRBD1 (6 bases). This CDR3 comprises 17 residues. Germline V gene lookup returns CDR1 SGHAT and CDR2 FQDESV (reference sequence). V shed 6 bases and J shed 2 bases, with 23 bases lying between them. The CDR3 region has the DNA TGTGCCAGCAGTCCGGAGCTAGGGCCAGGGGACACCTACGAGCAGTACTTC. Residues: CASSPELGPGDTYEQYF.

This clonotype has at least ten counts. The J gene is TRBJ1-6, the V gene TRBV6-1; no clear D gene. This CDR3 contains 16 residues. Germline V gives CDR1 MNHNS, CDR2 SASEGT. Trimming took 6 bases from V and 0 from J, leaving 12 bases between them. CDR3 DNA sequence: TGTGCCAGCAGAAGAGATCAGAGCTCCTATAATTCACCCCTCCACTTT. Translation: CASRRDQSSYNSPLHF.

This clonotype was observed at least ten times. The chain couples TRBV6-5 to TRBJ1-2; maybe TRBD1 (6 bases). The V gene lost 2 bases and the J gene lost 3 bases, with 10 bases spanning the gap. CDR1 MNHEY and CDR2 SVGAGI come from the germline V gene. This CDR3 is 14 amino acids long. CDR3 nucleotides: TGTGCCAGCAGTTACACGGACAGCTACTATGGCTACACCTTC. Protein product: CASSYTDSYYGYTF.

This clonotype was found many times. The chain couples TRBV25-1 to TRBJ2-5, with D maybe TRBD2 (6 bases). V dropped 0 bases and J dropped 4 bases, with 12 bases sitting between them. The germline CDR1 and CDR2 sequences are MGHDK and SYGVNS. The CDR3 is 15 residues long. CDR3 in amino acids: CASSEYRNGGETQYF. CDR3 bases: TGTGCCAGCAGTGAATATCGGAACGGGGGAGAGACCCAGTACTTC.

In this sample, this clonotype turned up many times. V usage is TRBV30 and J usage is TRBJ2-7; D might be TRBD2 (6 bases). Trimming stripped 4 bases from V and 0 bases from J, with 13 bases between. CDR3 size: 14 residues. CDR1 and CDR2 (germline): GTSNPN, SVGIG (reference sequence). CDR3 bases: TGTGCCTGGACCCCCGGCGGGGCCTCCTACGAGCAGTACTTC. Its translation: CAWTPGGASYEQYF.

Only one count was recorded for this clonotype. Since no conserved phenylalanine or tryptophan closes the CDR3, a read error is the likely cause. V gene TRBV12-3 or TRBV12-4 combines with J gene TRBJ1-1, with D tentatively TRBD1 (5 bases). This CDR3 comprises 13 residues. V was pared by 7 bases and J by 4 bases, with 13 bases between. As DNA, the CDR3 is TGTGCCAGCACTCTACAGGCAGGCACTGAAGCTTTCCTT. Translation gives CASTLQAGTEAFL.

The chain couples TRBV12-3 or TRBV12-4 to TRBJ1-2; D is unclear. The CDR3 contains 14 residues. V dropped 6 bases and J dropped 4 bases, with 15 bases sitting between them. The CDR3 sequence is CASSKGPRFYGYTF. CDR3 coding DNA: TGTGCCAGCAGCAAAGGACCGCGCTTCTATGGCTACACCTTC.

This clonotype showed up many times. The CDR3 sequence: CASSDPRESSYEQYF. The CDR3 DNA sequence: TGTGCCAGCAGTGACCCCAGGGAGTCCTCCTACGAGCAGTACTTC. The J gene is TRBJ2-7, the V gene TRBV2; D is possibly TRBD1 or TRBD2 (5 bases each). V lost 3 bases to trimming and J lost 0 bases, with 12 bases between them. CDR3 length: 15 residues. Germline assignment: CDR1 SNHLY and CDR2 FYNNEI. The variable domain in full, with the rest retrieved from reference TRBV2 and TRBJ2-7, is EPEVTQTPSHQVTQMGQEVILRCVPISNHLYFYWYRQILGQKVEFLVSFYNNEISEKSEIFDDQFSVERPDGSNFTLKIRSTKLEDSAMYFCASSDPRESSYEQYFGPGTRLTVT.

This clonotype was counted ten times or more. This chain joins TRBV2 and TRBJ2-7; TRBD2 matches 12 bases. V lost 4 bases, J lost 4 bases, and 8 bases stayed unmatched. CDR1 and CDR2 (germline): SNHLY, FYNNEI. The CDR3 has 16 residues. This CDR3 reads CASSGWTSGMVYEQYF. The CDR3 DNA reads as TGTGCCAGCAGTGGCTGGACTAGCGGGATGGTGTACGAGCAGTACTTC.

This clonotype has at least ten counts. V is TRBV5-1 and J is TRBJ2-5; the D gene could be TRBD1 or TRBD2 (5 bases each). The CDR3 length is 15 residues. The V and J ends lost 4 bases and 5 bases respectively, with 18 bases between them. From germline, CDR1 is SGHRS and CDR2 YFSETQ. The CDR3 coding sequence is TGCGCCAGCAGCAGGTGGGACGGAGATCAGGAGACCCAGTACTTC. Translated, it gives CASSRWDGDQETQYF. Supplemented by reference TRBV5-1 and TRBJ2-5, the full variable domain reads KAGVTQTPRYLIKTRGQQVTLSCSPISGHRSVSWYQQTPGQGLQFLFEYFSETQRNKGNFPGRFSGRQFSNSRSEMNVSTLELGDSALYLCASSRWDGDQETQYFGPGTRLLVL.

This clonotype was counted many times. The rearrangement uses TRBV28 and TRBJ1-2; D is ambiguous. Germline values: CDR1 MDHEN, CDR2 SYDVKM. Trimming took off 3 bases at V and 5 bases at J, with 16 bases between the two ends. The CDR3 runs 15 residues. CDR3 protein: CASSLTPVRVYGYTF. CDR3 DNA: TGTGCCAGCAGTTTGACCCCAGTCCGGGTGTATGGCTACACCTTC.